The subject of this entry is one TCR beta chain. Its antigen remains unknown. Specified time point: peripheral blood 6 weeks after treatment start. This sample is drawn from a study of PD-L1 blockade in urothelial cancer. In the study overall: Blood yielded a median of roughly 140,000 T cells per sample.

The study's findings and limits: Durable-benefit cases showed more tumor-associated blood clone expansion at 3 weeks.

Produced via immunoSEQ multiplex PCR; TCRdb's table is partial and in-frame only. The profile covers 75,000 to 100,000 clones, with over 65% appearing a single time and approximately 8.4% taken by the ten largest. The CDR3 has 13 amino acids. The ends were cut back, 1 base at V and 11 bases at J, with 15 bases in the middle. CDR1 SGHRS and CDR2 YFSETQ come from the germline V gene. This sample comprised PBMCs, obtained around atezolizumab (anti-PD-L1) treatment. The clonotype comes from a man between 65 and 80 years old with urothelial cancer. This chain links TRBV5-1 with TRBJ1-1, with a possible D match to TRBD1 (5 bases). The CDR3 nucleotides read TGCGCCAGCAGCTTGTCGGCAGGGCGTGCTGCTTTCTTT. Its translation: CASSLSAGRAAFF.